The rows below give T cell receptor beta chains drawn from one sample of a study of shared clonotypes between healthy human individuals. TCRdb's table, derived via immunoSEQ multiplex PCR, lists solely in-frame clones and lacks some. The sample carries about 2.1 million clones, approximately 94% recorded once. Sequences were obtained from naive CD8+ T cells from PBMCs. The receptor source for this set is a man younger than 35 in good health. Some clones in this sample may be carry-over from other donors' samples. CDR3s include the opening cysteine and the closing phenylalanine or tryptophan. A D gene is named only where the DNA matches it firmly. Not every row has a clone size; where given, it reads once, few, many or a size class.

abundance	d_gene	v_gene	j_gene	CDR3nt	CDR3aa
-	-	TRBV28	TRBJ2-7	TGTGCCAGCAGTCCGACCCCACAGTTACTAGAGCAGTACTTC	CASSPTPQLLEQYF
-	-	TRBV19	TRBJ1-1	TGTGCCAGTAGCACCTTTGGGGGCCCTGAAGCTTTCTTT	CASSTFGGPEAFF
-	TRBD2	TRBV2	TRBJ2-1	TGTGCCAGCCTACGGGACTACGATGAGCAGTTCTTC	CASLRDYDEQFF
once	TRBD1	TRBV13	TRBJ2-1	TGTGCCAGCAGCGACCGGGACAGGCCTTTCAATGAGCAGTTCTTC	CASSDRDRPFNEQFF
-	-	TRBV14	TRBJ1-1	TGTGCCAGCAGCCCTAGATCAGTCCGGCCGGGTTACACTGAAGCTTTCTTT	CASSPRSVRPGYTEAFF
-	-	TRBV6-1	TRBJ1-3	TGTGCCAGCAGTGAAGCACCCCGGGGGGCAGGTGTAGGAAACACCATATATTTT	CASSEAPRGAGVGNTIYF
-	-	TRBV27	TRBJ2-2	TGTGCCAGCAGTTTAGTGCCCGGGGAGCTGTTTTTT	CASSLVPGELFF
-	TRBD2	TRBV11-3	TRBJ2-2	TGTGCCAGCAGCCCCCGACTAGCGGGGGATGGGGACACCGGGGAGCTGTTTTTT	CASSPRLAGDGDTGELFF
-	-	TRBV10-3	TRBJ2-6	TGTGCCATCAGGCAAACCTTCGGGCCTGGGGCCAACGTCCTGACTTTC	CAIRQTFGPGANVLTF
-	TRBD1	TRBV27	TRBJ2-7	TGTGCCAGCGCACAGGGGGCTCGGGGAAACGAGCAGTACTTC	CASAQGARGNEQYF
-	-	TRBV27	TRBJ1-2	TGTGCCAGCAGGTCGCCCGCAACAGAATTCTATGGCTACACCTTC	CASRSPATEFYGYTF
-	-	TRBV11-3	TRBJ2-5	TGTGCCAGAGAGACCCAGTACTTC	CARETQYF
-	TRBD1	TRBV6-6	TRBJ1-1	TGTGCCAGCTCGATGGGACAGACCCTTAACACTGAAGCTTTCTTT	CASSMGQTLNTEAFF
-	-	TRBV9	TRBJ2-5	TGTGCCAGCAGCGTAGGAGGAGGGGCGAAAGAGACCCAGTACTTC	CASSVGGGAKETQYF
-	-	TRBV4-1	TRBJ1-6	TGCGCCAGCAGCCAAGACGAGGAGGGATGGACACCCCTCCACTTT	CASSQDEEGWTPLHF
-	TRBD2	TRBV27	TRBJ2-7	TGTGCCAGCAGTTTACTAGCGGGAATGGACGAGCAGTACTTC	CASSLLAGMDEQYF
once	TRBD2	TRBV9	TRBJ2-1	TGTGCCAGCAGCGTCTCTAGCGGAGGCTCCTACAATGAGCAGTTCTTC	CASSVSSGGSYNEQFF
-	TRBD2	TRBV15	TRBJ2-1	TGTGCCACCAGATCTAGCGGGATGGACAATGAGCAGTTCTTC	CATRSSGMDNEQFF
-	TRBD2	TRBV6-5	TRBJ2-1	TGTGCCAGCAGTCAAGGACTAGCGGGTGTCAATGAGCAGTTCTTC	CASSQGLAGVNEQFF
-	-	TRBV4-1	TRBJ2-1	TGCGCCAGCAGCCAAGAATCGACTGACTCCTACAATGAGCAGTTCTTC	CASSQESTDSYNEQFF